This T cell receptor beta chain was identified during a study of blood T cell repertoires in COVID-19. Across the study: Spain, Italy and the United States supplied samples that represented acute and convalescent COVID-19.

Authors' methods: Estimation of nucleated cell counts relied on the amplification of reference gene primers. Here immunoSEQ multiplex PCR was the method, and the copy in TCRdb shows in-frame clones only, minus some. D and trimming come from the DNA, and the V and J calls and clone size come from that table. This sample carries about 250,000 clones, 86% of them seen once, and the ten largest clones take approximately 6%. This CDR3 spans 12 amino acids. From germline, CDR1 is MDHEN and CDR2 SYDVKM. Trimming pared 6 bases from V and 6 bases from J, leaving 11 bases between. What was sequenced was peripheral blood. The origin of this receptor is a woman older than 75 with COVID-19, enrolled during active disease. The chain couples TRBV28 to TRBJ1-2, with D maybe TRBD1 (5 bases). For the CDR3, the DNA is TGTGCCAGCAGATCCAGGGATCATGGCTACACCTTC. Translation: CASRSRDHGYTF.